Below, 20 T cell receptor beta chains from the same sample are listed, as sequenced in a study of cytomegalovirus exposure and HLA in healthy donors. PCR amplification relied on 60 Vbeta primers (plus 13 Jbeta primers). Assay: immunoSEQ multiplex PCR; the TCRdb copy retains only in-frame clones and omits some. This repertoire shows roughly 250,000 clones, roughly two thirds found once; its top ten account for under 2.5%. Sequences were obtained from PBMCs. The receptors were gathered from a female donor in good health and CMV-seronegative.

The rearrangement links TRBV10-1 to TRBJ2-5; no definite D call. Germline V gives CDR1 WNHNN, CDR2 SYGVQD (reference sequence). The V end was cut by 8 bases, the J end by 4 bases, with 14 bases between. The CDR3 has 13 amino acids. DNA of the CDR3: TGCGCCAGCGGTGGCCGGTTTGGAGAGACCCAGTACTTC. Translating it yields CASGGRFGETQYF.

The V call is TRBV2, the J call TRBJ1-2; 9 nucleotides agree with TRBD1. This CDR3 is 14 amino acids long. CDR1 and CDR2 (germline): SNHLY, FYNNEI. With V trimmed by 5 bases and J by 8 bases, 9 bases remained unmatched. The CDR3 loop is CASSLNGDREGYTF. CDR3 nucleotide sequence: TGTGCCAGCAGTTTGAACGGGGACAGGGAAGGCTACACCTTC.

The V gene is TRBV28, the J gene TRBJ1-2, with TRBD1 matching over 7 bases. This CDR3 region has 14 residues. Per the germline V gene, CDR1 is MDHEN and CDR2 is SYDVKM. V shed 6 bases and J 5 bases; nucleotides not matched to a gene: 9. CDR3 in amino acids: CASRPAQGLYGYTF. The CDR3 DNA reads as TGTGCCAGCAGGCCTGCACAGGGGTTATATGGCTACACCTTC.

The DNA for the CDR3 is TGCAGTGTCGGCTACAATGAGCAGTTCTTC. Its protein is CSVGYNEQFF. The chain couples TRBV20-1 to TRBJ2-1; D uncertain. CDR3 size: 10 residues. V was cut by 7 bases and J by 3 bases, with 4 bases left in between. Germline assignment: CDR1 DFQATT and CDR2 SNEGSKA (reference sequence).

The chain carries TRBV19 and TRBJ1-3; D ambiguous. This CDR3 spans 15 amino acids. Trimming took off 4 bases at V and 0 bases at J, with 10 bases between the two ends. Germline assignment: CDR1 LNHDA and CDR2 SQIVND (reference sequence). CDR3 protein: CASSRGLSSGNTIYF. For the CDR3, the DNA is TGTGCCAGTAGTAGAGGTCTTAGCTCTGGAAACACCATATATTTT. The full variable domain, in which reference TRBV19 and TRBJ1-3 provide the parts outside the CDR3, is DGGITQSPKYLFRKEGQNVTLSCEQNLNHDAMYWYRQDPGQGLRLIYYSQIVNDFQKGDIAEGYSVSREKKESFPLTVTSAQKNPTAFYLCASSRGLSSGNTIYFGEGSWLTVV.

The V call is TRBV6-1, the J call TRBJ2-7, with 12 nucleotides matching TRBD1. From germline, CDR1 is MNHNS and CDR2 SASEGT. This CDR3 is 18 amino acids long. Germline trimming cut 3 bases from V and 0 bases from J; bases unmatched to any gene: 9. The DNA for the CDR3 is TGTGCCAGCAGTGACTTTCCGGGACAGGGGGCAACCTCCTACGAGCAGTACTTC. Translation gives CASSDFPGQGATSYEQYF.

The V call is TRBV5-1, the J call TRBJ2-5, with 9 nucleotides matching TRBD1. The DNA matches TRBJ2-7 better at its end, which makes the J call doubtful. The CDR3 length is 14 residues. CDR1 and CDR2 (germline): SGHRS, YFSETQ. CDR3 region: CASSWGQGLGEQYF. CDR3 sequence (DNA): TGCGCCAGCAGCTGGGGACAGGGATTAGGCGAGCAGTACTTC.

The sample holds a few counts of this clone. The V and J genes are TRBV15 and TRBJ1-4; maybe TRBD1 (6 bases). The V end was cut by 0 bases, the J end by 5 bases, with 7 bases between. Germline CDR1 and CDR2: LNHNV and YYDKDF (reference sequence). The CDR3 extends over 14 amino acids. CDR3 sequence: CATSRDGQNEKLFF. Written as DNA, the CDR3 is TGTGCCACCAGCAGAGATGGACAGAATGAAAAACTGTTTTTT.

The chain is built from TRBV10-3 and TRBJ2-7; D remains unclear. The CDR3 runs 15 residues. The V and J ends lost 4 bases and 3 bases respectively, with 16 bases between them. Germline CDR1 reads ENHRY; CDR2 reads SYGVKD. DNA for the CDR3: TGTGCCATCAGTGTTAAGCGACCTTCGAGCTACGAGCAGTACTTC. It encodes CAISVKRPSSYEQYF.

This rearrangement joins TRBV28 to TRBJ2-3; 9 bases are a match to TRBD2. The CDR3 runs 15 residues. Germline V lookup: CDR1 MDHEN, CDR2 SYDVKM. V was pared by 8 bases and J by 1 base, with 7 bases of the junction left unmatched. In DNA form, the CDR3 reads TGTGCCAGCGGGGTTAGCGGGAGTCGCACAGATACGCAGTATTTT. It codes for CASGVSGSRTDTQYF.

The chain links TRBV12-2 to TRBJ2-2; TRBD1, as called in the table, went unchecked against the DNA. TRBV12-2 is described as a pseudogene. The CDR3 is made up of 13 amino acids. DNA for the CDR3: TGTGCAAGTCGCTCCTTCCAGGGCGGGGAGCTGTTTTTT. Translated, it gives CASRSFQGGELFF.

This chain links TRBV2 with TRBJ2-7; D unclear. The germline V and J ends were trimmed by 6 bases and 0 bases, with 3 bases remaining between them. This CDR3 has 11 residues. Germline V gives CDR1 SNHLY, CDR2 FYNNEI. CDR3 sequence reads: CASSNSYEQYF. CDR3 sequence (DNA): TGTGCCAGCAGCAACTCCTACGAGCAGTACTTC. The full variable domain, rest sourced from reference TRBV2 and TRBJ2-7, is EPEVTQTPSHQVTQMGQEVILRCVPISNHLYFYWYRQILGQKVEFLVSFYNNEISEKSEIFDDQFSVERPDGSNFTLKIRSTKLEDSAMYFCASSNSYEQYFGPGTRLTVT.

The rearrangement links TRBV7-6 to TRBJ2-3; 9 bases map to TRBD2. The CDR3 runs to 16 residues. The trim removed 6 bases at V and 2 bases at J, leaving 9 bases unmatched. CDR1 is SGHVS, CDR2 FNYEAQ, per germline. The CDR3 is CASRLKPSGITDTQYF. In nucleotides, the CDR3 is TGTGCCAGCAGACTTAAGCCTAGCGGGATCACAGATACGCAGTATTTT. Full variable domain (rest looked up from reference TRBV7-6 and TRBJ2-3): GAGVSQSPRYKVTKRGQDVALRCDPISGHVSLYWYRQALGQGPEFLTYFNYEAQQDKSGLPNDRFSAERPEGSISTLTIQRTEQRDSAMYRCASRLKPSGITDTQYFGPGTRLTVL.

This chain uses TRBV10-3 with TRBJ2-7; 8 nucleotides align to TRBD1. Per the germline V gene, CDR1 is ENHRY and CDR2 is SYGVKD. Trimming removed 3 bases from V and 7 bases from J; junction bases left unmatched: 5. The CDR3 is 13 amino acids. CDR3 nucleotide sequence: TGTGCCATCAGTGATGACAGGGGTGGAGAGCAGTACTTC. As protein: CAISDDRGGEQYF.

This chain connects TRBV21-1 to TRBJ2-2; the DNA was not compared with TRBD2, the D call given in the table. TRBV21-1 is assigned pseudogene status. The CDR3 covers 19 residues. The CDR3 DNA sequence: TGTGCCAGCTTAGAGGTAGAACTAGCGGGAGGGCCCAACACCGGGGAGCTGTTTTTT. This translates into CASLEVELAGGPNTGELFF.

V usage is TRBV27 and J usage is TRBJ2-1; TRBD2 aligns across 7 bases. This CDR3 is 15 amino acids long. Germline V CDR1 and CDR2: MNHEY, SMNVEV (reference sequence). V was clipped by 5 bases and J by 10 bases; unmatched bases: 14. CDR3 nucleotides: TGTGCCAGCAGTACGGGACTACCCATGGTATGGGAGCAGTTCTTC. Amino acid sequence: CASSTGLPMVWEQFF.

This sequence joins TRBV7-9 and TRBJ2-7; TRBD1 is a possible D gene (5 bases). This CDR3 has 15 residues. V was pared by 3 bases and J by 3 bases, with 15 bases between. Germline CDR1 SEHNR, CDR2 FQNEAQ (reference sequence). For the CDR3, the DNA is TGTGCCAGCAGCTTCTCCTGGGGCGTCAGCTACGAGCAGTACTTC. Translated, it gives CASSFSWGVSYEQYF.

V is TRBV6-5 and J is TRBJ1-5; D possibly corresponds to TRBD1 (6 bases). This CDR3 has 15 residues. Per germline, CDR1 MNHEY and CDR2 SVGAGI. V was trimmed by 0 bases and J by 7 bases, leaving 13 bases between them. The CDR3: CASSYSGGGGQPQHF. The CDR3 DNA reads as TGTGCCAGCAGTTACTCGGGGGGGGGCGGGCAGCCCCAGCATTTT.

This rearrangement joins TRBV6-5 to TRBJ2-7, with 8 bases lining up with TRBD1. Germline values: CDR1 MNHEY, CDR2 SVGAGI. This CDR3 contains 15 residues. Trimming cost V 8 bases and J 0 bases; bases outside gene matches: 9. In nucleotides, the CDR3 is TGTGCCAGCTCGTTAGAGACAGGGGCCTCCTACGAGCAGTACTTC. Translating it yields CASSLETGASYEQYF.

On this clone itself: In the same sample, other DNA sequences code for this CDR3. The chain joins TRBV27 to TRBJ2-1; the D is unclear. This CDR3 has 12 amino acids. CDR1 and CDR2 (germline): MNHEY, SMNVEV (reference sequence). Trimming cost V 6 bases and J 1 base, with 4 bases left between them. CDR3 protein: CASSHSYNEQFF. The CDR3 coding sequence is TGTGCCAGCAGCCATTCCTACAATGAGCAGTTCTTC.